Detailed here is one TCR beta chain. The data stem from a study of blood T cell repertoires in COVID-19. In the study overall: The study drew acute and convalescent COVID-19 samples from the United States, Italy and Spain.

Participant-reported clinical history was the basis for cohort assignment. TCRdb's copy holds only in-frame clones and misses some; the assay was immunoSEQ multiplex PCR. This table holds roughly 300,000 clones, 85% to 90% found once. V dropped 3 bases and J dropped 5; count of bases not matched to a gene: 8. The V gene's germline CDR1 is GTSNPN and CDR2 SVGIG (reference sequence). The CDR3 spans 14 residues. The TCR originated in a woman aged 18-35 years who had recovered from COVID-19. V usage is TRBV30 and J usage is TRBJ1-1; TRBD1 aligns across 8 bases. The sample consisted of PBMCs or T cells enriched from blood (not recorded which). The CDR3, as DNA: TGTGCCTGGAGCAGCGGACAGGGAAATACTGAAGCTTTCTTT. Amino acids: CAWSSGQGNTEAFF.